This T cell receptor beta chain was recovered during a study of technical replicates of blood from a handful of donors. The CDR3 is 12 amino acids. The V gene lost 7 bases and the J gene lost 2 bases, with 9 bases spanning the gap. Germline V CDR1 and CDR2: MNHNY, SVGAGI (reference sequence). Here immunoSEQ multiplex PCR was the method, and the copy in TCRdb shows in-frame clones only, minus some. This repertoire shows 65,000 to 95,000 clones, over 90% found once; its top ten account for 0.39%. This receptor was identified in a human donor in good health. The chain uses TRBV6-6 and TRBJ2-7; D not certain. Sequencing used T cells isolated from PBMCs. This CDR3 reads CASTTRTYEQYF. The CDR3 bases are TGTGCCAGCACCACACGTACCTACGAGCAGTACTTC.